This T cell receptor (beta chain) was sequenced for a study of cytomegalovirus exposure and HLA in healthy donors (dated by TCRdb to the late 2010s). Regarding the complete study: An earlier analysis of approximately 640 of the donors reported roughly 270 Gb of sequence data and around 110 million unique TCR beta sequences from roughly 200 million T cells. An early release that covered about 600 HLA-typed donors contained approximately 300 gigabases of sequencing data and tens of millions of unique TCR sequences. The genetic ancestry cluster associated with self-reported Caucasian donors included 81% of the roughly 410 genotyped donors. The study aimed to test whether cataloging public T cell receptors could reveal signatures of past pathogen exposure. The study profiled the T cell repertoires of 666 subjects by immunosequencing and related them to cytomegalovirus serostatus. Along with the approximately 700-subject first cohort, a separate validation cohort of over 90 different subjects was used. The study combined high-throughput TCR immunosequencing, statistical association of individual TCRs with disease status, and machine learning to predict cytomegalovirus infection status. A later analysis re-analyzed previously published TCR beta repertoires from roughly 690 donors and added high-resolution HLA genotyping to study TCR occurrence patterns. Rather than using new phenotypic data, the later analysis identified candidate immune exposures from TCR beta sequences and from how often those sequences occurred across donors. An earlier analysis of approximately 640 of the donors applied high-throughput TCR beta sequencing to assess whether each TCR beta V gene segment acted as functional or pseudogenic. Donor age, sex, ethnicity and CMV serostatus were compiled together with the repertoire data. A later genetic analysis took genome-wide SNP genotypes for about three fifths of the 666 donors and used that subset as a discovery cohort. All discovery cohort repertoires had been generated using a single sequencing platform. HLA typing included class I and class II loci at four-digit resolution. The number of typed donors differed by locus: about 620-640 for A, B, C, DRB1 and DQB1; approximately 520 for DQA1; approximately 610 for DPA1; and about 450 for DPB1. A handful of DR-DQ haplotypes were handled as single units for association and clustering because linkage in the cohort was strong. Among almost 400 genotyped donors of the cohort, an average of approximately 250,000 unique TCR beta nucleotide sequences were sequenced per donor, 15% to 20% of them non-productive. What the authors observed across the whole study: Most TCR sequences were seen in very few donors, while some public TCRs were found in many individuals. A further reported finding was that TCR beta sequences accurately predicted the HLA-A and HLA-B alleles for most subjects in the first cohort. The presence/absence analyses assumed that sequencing depth was roughly uniform across donors, and that assumption may not be true. Only TCR beta chains were sequenced in this cohort, and the absence of alpha or paired-chain data limited detectable features. The 87-base-pair reads could not distinguish some IMGT-functional V segments, including TRBV6-2 and TRBV6-3, so those segments were excluded. In the study, 150 to 200 TCR beta chains were listed as associated with cytomegalovirus. Three of the identified cytomegalovirus-associated TCR beta chains were confirmed in vitro to be specific for cytomegalovirus antigens. In a later analysis, the rate of TCR association differed among HLA loci, with DRB1 alleles having the most associated TCRs and HLA-C alleles having the fewest. At a false discovery rate of 0.05, a later analysis linked around 17,000 TCR beta sequences to specific HLA alleles. A later analysis reported that several top co-occurrence clusters appeared linked to parvovirus B19, influenza, CMV and Epstein-Barr virus. In an earlier analysis of about 600 of the donors, most TCR beta V segments appeared in productive rearrangements about 90% or about 30% of the time, broadly matching IMGT annotations. Linkage disequilibrium might explain the correlated functional status among segregating V segments, but an unknown experimental factor could not be ruled out. Most CMV-associated TCR beta chains appeared to be HLA-restricted in a later analysis, and the HLA associations seemed to be driven largely by CMV exposure. Strong co-occurrence of HLA alleles, especially DR and DQ, made assigning TCR associations to individual alleles difficult. Cytomegalovirus status was reported to be diagnosed by the classifier with high specificity and sensitivity in both the original and validation cohorts. A cluster of highly shared sequence variants was judged likely to be a technical artifact of the sequencing pipeline. Because counts were too low, fewer than 20 rarely observed V segments, including chromosome 9 orphons, were excluded from the earlier analysis of some 540 of the donors. In a later analysis, HLA-associated TCR beta chains showed more clonal expansion and lower generation probabilities than non-associated chains that were equally common. According to a later genetic analysis, donors in an Asian-associated ancestry cluster had fewer N-insertions in productive TCRs than the approximately 650-donor mean. In a later genetic analysis, a missense DCLRE1C variant was associated with V-gene and J-gene trimming of TCR beta chains, and the association was replicated in an independent cohort. The authors suggested that the approach could potentially be generalized to other disease states and immunological phenotypes. Because some donors lacked HLA typing at each locus, the association tests relied only on the typed subset. The only immune exposure information available for the cohort was CMV serostatus.

The CDR3 covers 12 residues, taking in both the cysteine and the phenylalanine. Only the CDR3 DNA stays, 36 bases, in frame from base 1. V is shortened by 3 bases, J by 5 bases, and the region joining them spans 7 bases. CDR1 and CDR2, per the germline V gene (reference sequence), are LNHDA and SQIVND. The cohort comprised several hundred healthy bone marrow donors. At the time of sampling, every cohort member was nominally healthy, though immune exposures that went unrecorded were likely present. The donor tested CMV seronegative, placing the donor among the 352 seronegative members of the cohort. Every donor gave a peripheral blood sample, and the peripheral blood mononuclear cells from that sample were used for TCR beta sequencing. Genomic DNA extraction from the blood cell samples was performed with the Qiagen DNeasy Blood Extraction Kit. A note on this clone: Its antigen remains undetermined.

The protocol used for the library was the immunoSEQ multiplex PCR assay. A mixture of 60 forward primers for TCR Vbeta segments and 13 reverse primers for TCR Jbeta segments was used in the multiplex PCR. The CDR3 region of rearranged TCR beta genes was amplified from genomic DNA by a multiplex PCR assay. Amplified TCR beta libraries were sequenced as 87-base-pair reads on the Illumina HiSeq System. In the source study's methods: A later analysis counted about 80 million unique TCR beta chains across the 600 to 850 repertoires, and roughly 11 million of these chains were shared by at least two donors. Raw reads were error-corrected and collapsed into unique sequences by a nearest-neighbor algorithm in which closely related sequences were merged to remove PCR and sequencing errors. V, D and J gene segments were assigned by aligning CDR3 sequences to IMGT reference sequences. For a sequence to be retained, a match of at least six nucleotides to both a V gene segment and a J gene segment was required. Rearrangements were called productive when the CDR3 lacked stop codons and stayed in frame with V and J; all others were non-productive. Following IMGT convention, CDR3 was defined as the stretch from the second conserved V-encoded cysteine to the conserved J-encoded phenylalanine. The earlier analysis of about 590 of the donors excluded sequences that lacked an unambiguous match to a single V gene segment. An earlier analysis of approximately 590 of the donors called V segments functional above 56.7% productive rearrangements and segregating when the between-donor standard deviation exceeded 5%. A statistical classification framework was built for diagnosing cytomegalovirus status from the catalog of TCR beta chain sequences. In a later analysis, TCR nucleotide sequences were compared against IMGT/GENE-DB human TR gene sequences so that V and J genes could be assigned. In a later analysis, CDR3 sequences and most-parsimonious VDJ recombination scenarios were assigned using the TCRdist pipeline. In a later analysis, each TCR beta chain was defined by its CDR3 amino acid sequence together with its V-gene family, and reads without a unique V-gene family were excluded. A later analysis removed 592 highly shared, low-generation-probability nucleotide sequences to deal with suspected cross-contamination and a sequencing artifact. In a later analysis, a clonal expansion index was calculated for each public chain from normalized within-repertoire ranks of inferred template counts. In a later analysis, generation probabilities were computed using a VDJ recombination model fitted to out-of-frame rearrangements, and the results were checked against IGoR. A later analysis scored TCR-TCR, TCR-HLA and TCR-CMV co-occurrence with hypergeometric tests, applying a repertoire-size bias correction to TCR pairs. In a later analysis, false discovery rates were estimated by permuting HLA or CMV assignments 20 times. In a later analysis, co-occurring TCRs were grouped using DBSCAN, and TCRdist sequence similarity was added for clustering within HLA-allele-positive subsets. For co-occurrence clustering, repertoires with fewer than 30,000 or more than 120,000 public chains were excluded, along with 5 or 6 repertoires with anomalous nucleotide sharing. TCRdb took this table from immuneACCESS and kept in-frame rearrangements with V and J called. Such tables lack part of the clones; where checked against another copy, unresolved V genes explain under half of the gap, and the rest is unexplained. V and J calls and clone size follow that table, whereas D and trimming were derived from the DNA. The table of this sample itemizes around 70,000 clones. Approximately 0.78% of the sample lies in the top ten.

The TCR sequence derives from a boy between 10 and 17 years old in good health and CMV-seronegative. Material for sequencing was PBMCs. Here the chain combines TRBV19 and TRBJ1-2; the D gene remains uncertain. The CDR3 loop reads CASSMTNYGYTF. At the DNA level, the sequence is TGTGCCAGTAGTATGACAAATTATGGCTACACCTTC.